The 17 T cell receptor beta chains below were found in one sample sequenced in a study of graft-versus-host responses after intestinal transplantation. Their antigens are not known. The method was immunoSEQ multiplex PCR; TCRdb's version includes in-frame clones alone and lacks a portion of them. The sample has tens of thousands of clones; about 85% are singletons. This sample comprised unstimulated CD4+ T cells sorted from spleen or lymph node cells, obtained before transplant. All receptors derive from a human donor who was the organ donor for an intestinal transplant.

The chain carries TRBV18 and TRBJ2-1, with D perhaps TRBD2 (6 bases). This CDR3 has 12 amino acids. In germline, CDR1 is KGHSH, CDR2 LQKENI. V was clipped by 5 bases and J by 8 bases, with 10 bases between them. For the CDR3, the DNA is TGTGCCAGCTCATCTACGGGGGATGAGCAGTTCTTC. The encoded protein is CASSSTGDEQFF. Variable domain in full (rest from reference TRBV18 and TRBJ2-1): NAGVMQNPRHLVRRRGQEARLRCSPMKGHSHVYWYRQLPEEGLKFMVYLQKENIIDESGMPKERFSAEFPKEGPSILRIQQVVRGDSAAYFCASSSTGDEQFFGPGTRLTVL.

This chain connects TRBV5-1 to TRBJ2-1; 13 bases match TRBD2. The V and J ends lost 5 bases and 0 bases, in that order; junction bases with no gene match: 8. This CDR3 region has 18 residues. The germline V gene has CDR1 SGHRS and CDR2 YFSETQ. Here the CDR3 reads CASRHPGLAGISYNEQFF. The CDR3, as DNA: TGCGCCAGCAGACATCCGGGACTAGCGGGGATCTCCTACAATGAGCAGTTCTTC.

This clone was seen only a few times. The chain uses TRBV6-1 and TRBJ2-7; 7 bases fit TRBD2. In germline, CDR1 is MNHNS, CDR2 SASEGT. The CDR3 has 15 residues. V was pared by 8 bases and J by 2 bases, with 12 bases of the junction left unmatched. This chain's CDR3 is CASSWGGKWTYEQYF. CDR3 bases: TGTGCCAGCTCCTGGGGGGGAAAGTGGACCTACGAGCAGTACTTC.

The chain employs TRBV28 and TRBJ2-6; 7 bases fit TRBD1. Germline values: CDR1 MDHEN, CDR2 SYDVKM. V dropped 8 bases and J dropped 4; count of bases not matched to a gene: 8. This CDR3 spans 15 amino acids. CDR3: CASGLGGAGANVLTF. CDR3 sequence (DNA): TGTGCCAGCGGCCTAGGGGGCGCCGGGGCCAACGTCCTGACTTTC. The variable domain in full, with the rest retrieved from reference TRBV28 and TRBJ2-6, is DVKVTQSSRYLVKRTGEKVFLECVQDMDHENMFWYRQDPGLGLRLIYFSYDVKMKEKGDIPEGYSVSREKKERFSLILESASTNQTSMYLCASGLGGAGANVLTFGAGSRLTVL.

V usage is TRBV29-1 and J usage is TRBJ2-1; D not certain. Trimming shortened V by 7 bases and J by 4 bases, and 11 bases separated the two germline ends. The CDR3 is 12 amino acids. Germline V gene sequence: CDR1 SQVTM, CDR2 ANQGSEA. The CDR3 nucleotides read TGCAGCGGTTGGGCAGTATACAATGAGCAGTTCTTC. Protein sequence: CSGWAVYNEQFF.

The rearrangement uses TRBV7-2 and TRBJ2-7; TRBD1 aligns across 10 bases. The CDR3 covers 14 residues. V lost 5 bases and J lost 4; bases outside the gene matches: 5. From germline, CDR1 is SGHTA and CDR2 FQGNSA. CDR3 amino acids: CASSRRDRGYEQYF. The CDR3 DNA reads TGTGCCAGCAGCCGCCGGGACAGGGGTTACGAGCAGTACTTC.

CDR3 region: CASSYSPGETQYF. Written as DNA, the CDR3 is TGTGCCAGCAGTTACTCCCCGGGAGAGACCCAGTACTTC. The V call is TRBV6-5, the J call TRBJ2-5; D is undetermined. The CDR3 contains 13 residues. Trimming pared 0 bases from V and 4 bases from J, leaving 6 bases between. Germline CDR1 is MNHEY and CDR2 is SVGAGI.

The V call is TRBV7-9, the J call TRBJ2-3, with D possibly being TRBD2 (5 bases). Germline-derived CDR1 and CDR2 are SEHNR and FQNEAQ (reference sequence). The CDR3 loop spans 14 amino acids. The V end lost 3 bases, the J end lost 3 bases, and 10 bases lay between the germline ends. This CDR3 is CASSFRTQTDTQYF. The CDR3 DNA reads as TGTGCCAGCAGCTTTCGGACTCAGACAGATACGCAGTATTTT.

The rearrangement uses TRBV5-1 and TRBJ2-5, with 7 nucleotides matching TRBD2. The germline V gene has CDR1 SGHRS and CDR2 YFSETQ. This CDR3 has 15 residues. Germline trimming cut 2 bases from V and 5 bases from J; bases unmatched to any gene: 9. The CDR3 DNA is TGCGCCAGCAGCTTTAGGGAGGGAGGGCGCGAGACCCAGTACTTC. Translation: CASSFREGGRETQYF.

The V gene is TRBV7-8, the J gene TRBJ2-1, with 13 bases matching TRBD2. This CDR3 has 15 amino acids. Germline trimming cut 1 base from V and 6 bases from J; bases unmatched to any gene: 0. Germline V gene sequence: CDR1 SGHVS, CDR2 FQNEAQ. The DNA of the CDR3 is TGTGCCAGCAGCTTAGGGACTAGCGGGAGCAATGAGCAGTTCTTC. This encodes CASSLGTSGSNEQFF.

The chain combines TRBV9 with TRBJ2-4; 8 bases agree with TRBD2. The CDR3 runs to 17 residues. From germline, CDR1 is SGDLS and CDR2 YYNGEE. J lost 8 bases, V lost 4 bases, and 17 bases had no gene match. In DNA form, the CDR3 reads TGTGCCAGCAGCCCGGGAGGGACAACCATTCCCGCGCACATTCAGTACTTC. Amino acids: CASSPGGTTIPAHIQYF.

The V gene is TRBV27, the J gene TRBJ2-1; TRBD2 aligns across 14 bases. The V gene's germline CDR1 is MNHEY and CDR2 SMNVEV (reference sequence). Trimming cost V 6 bases and J 7 bases; bases outside gene matches: 8. The CDR3 covers 16 residues. The CDR3 protein is CASSLLRTSGGNEQFF. The CDR3 region has the DNA TGTGCCAGCAGCCTTTTACGGACTAGCGGGGGGAATGAGCAGTTCTTC.

A note on this clone: The junction does not match germline at one end; this may be a read error. The gene calls are TRBV28 and TRBJ2-7; 7 nucleotides match TRBD1. CDR3 size: 16 residues. Per the germline V gene, CDR1 is MDHEN and CDR2 is SYDVKM. The CDR3, as DNA: TGTGCCAGCAGCTCCGTAATGAGTGGGACAGAAGACGAGCAGTGCTTC. Encoded protein: CASSSVMSGTEDEQCF. Variable domain in full (rest from reference TRBV28 and TRBJ2-7): DVKVTQSSRYLVKRTGEKVFLECVQDMDHENMFWYRQDPGLGLRLIYFSYDVKMKEKGDIPEGYSVSREKKERFSLILESASTNQTSMYLCASSSVMSGTEDEQCFGPGTRLTVT.

V and J are TRBV2 and TRBJ2-1, with D possibly matching TRBD2 (6 bases). The CDR3 length is 14 residues. CDR1 is SNHLY, CDR2 FYNNEI, per germline. Trimming took off 6 bases at V and 3 bases at J, with 12 bases between the two ends. The CDR3 nucleotides read TGTGCCAGCAGGGGGGGACTCGTCTACAATGAGCAGTTCTTC. This gives the protein CASRGGLVYNEQFF. Together with reference TRBV2 and TRBJ2-1, the CDR3 gives the full variable domain: EPEVTQTPSHQVTQMGQEVILRCVPISNHLYFYWYRQILGQKVEFLVSFYNNEISEKSEIFDDQFSVERPDGSNFTLKIRSTKLEDSAMYFCASRGGLVYNEQFFGPGTRLTVL.

This clone was detected only once. The rearrangement uses TRBV18 and TRBJ2-3; TRBD2 matches at 11 bases. The V and J ends lost 1 base and 3 bases, in that order; junction bases with no gene match: 3. Germline V CDR1 and CDR2: KGHSH, LQKENI. The CDR3 consists of 16 residues. In nucleotides, the CDR3 is TGTGCCAGCTCACCACTACCTAGCGGGGGGACAGATACGCAGTATTTT. Amino acid sequence: CASSPLPSGGTDTQYF.

This clone showed up just once. This chain links TRBV6-1 with TRBJ2-7, with TRBD1 matching over 10 bases. The V and J ends lost 10 bases and 6 bases, in that order; junction bases with no gene match: 6. The CDR3 sequence is 12 residues long. Germline lookup yields CDR1 MNHNS and CDR2 SASEGT. CDR3 amino acids: CATDRGQVEQYF. In nucleotides, the CDR3 is TGTGCCACCGACAGGGGGCAAGTCGAGCAGTACTTC.

The chain recombines TRBV2 with TRBJ1-5, with unresolved D. CDR1 is SNHLY and CDR2 is FYNNEI in the germline V gene. V was clipped by 5 bases and J by 7 bases, with 12 bases between them. The CDR3 totals 13 residues. The CDR3 sequence: CASSPGEKQPQHF. Here the CDR3 DNA reads TGTGCCAGCAGTCCCGGGGAGAAGCAGCCCCAGCATTTT.